The present entry profiles one TCR beta chain with its context. Its specificity is not known. The sample is drawn from a study of cytomegalovirus exposure and HLA in healthy donors. As for the study in general: Earlier, 110 million or so unique TCR beta sequences were recovered from roughly 170 million T cells by an analysis. Overall study findings and caveats: Reported results showed that the classifier diagnosed cytomegalovirus status with high specificity and sensitivity.

Primers: 60 Vbeta forward and 13 Jbeta reverse. Sequenced by immunoSEQ multiplex PCR; TCRdb stores in-frame clones only, minus some. The data hold approximately 200,000 clones, with around 78% observed a single time. CDR1 is SGHAT, CDR2 FQNNGV, per germline. Trimming left V 5 bases short and J 3 bases short, with 17 bases between. The CDR3 covers 15 residues. Material for sequencing was PBMCs. This sequence joins TRBV11-2 and TRBJ2-7, with a possible D match to TRBD1 (5 bases). This TCR was recovered from a man aged 25 to 40 in good health and CMV-seronegative. The CDR3 nucleotides are TGTGCCAGCAGCCATGCATGGCAGGGATACTACGAGCAGTACTTC. Encoded protein: CASSHAWQGYYEQYF.